Following are 15 T cell receptor beta chains from one sample sequenced in a study of cytomegalovirus exposure and HLA in healthy donors. PCR involved 60 Vbeta and 13 Jbeta primers. Only in-frame clones appear in the TCRdb table, and some are missing; sequencing was by immunoSEQ multiplex PCR. The sample carries around 100,000 clones, approximately 85% recorded once. The sequenced material came from PBMCs. These receptors all come from a man under 40 in good health and CMV-seronegative.

The rearrangement links TRBV6-4 to TRBJ2-7, with D unclear. Per the germline V gene, CDR1 is MRHNA and CDR2 is SNTAGT. Trimming pared 5 bases from V and 3 bases from J, leaving 14 bases between. This CDR3 has 14 residues. CDR3 coding DNA: TGTGCCAGCAGTATTTCAGACAAACACTACGAGCAGTACTTC. Its translation: CASSISDKHYEQYF.

The rearrangement joins TRBV19 to TRBJ1-6; TRBD1 might be the D (5 bases). The CDR3 runs 15 residues. CDR1 is LNHDA, CDR2 SQIVND, per germline (reference sequence). The V end was cut by 3 bases, the J end by 6 bases, with 12 bases between. The DNA for the CDR3 is TGTGCCAGTAGTATCCAAGGGGTGGGTAATTCACCCCTCCACTTT. Its translation: CASSIQGVGNSPLHF. Based on the CDR3 plus reference TRBV19 and TRBJ1-6, the full variable domain is DGGITQSPKYLFRKEGQNVTLSCEQNLNHDAMYWYRQDPGQGLRLIYYSQIVNDFQKGDIAEGYSVSREKKESFPLTVTSAQKNPTAFYLCASSIQGVGNSPLHFGNGTRLTVT.

This chain links TRBV2 with TRBJ2-5, with D uncertain. The J call could be wrong; TRBJ2-7 is a better fit for the DNA end. Germline lookup yields CDR1 SNHLY and CDR2 FYNNEI. The CDR3 has 16 residues. Here the CDR3 reads CASSGLPPRSLYEQYF. As DNA, the CDR3 is TGTGCCAGCAGTGGCCTGCCGCCTAGATCCCTCTACGAGCAGTACTTC.

The chain employs TRBV25-1 and TRBJ1-1; 7 bases are a match to TRBD1. From germline, CDR1 is MGHDK and CDR2 SYGVNS. The length of the CDR3 is 14 residues. V shed 3 bases and J 7 bases; nucleotides not matched to a gene: 8. CDR3 sequence (DNA): TGTGCCAGCAGTGACCGGACAGGACAAGGTGAAGCTTTCTTT. Translating it yields CASSDRTGQGEAFF.

The chain employs TRBV28 and TRBJ2-3, with 8 bases lining up with TRBD2. Germline trimming cut 1 base from V and 4 bases from J; bases unmatched to any gene: 7. The V gene's germline CDR1 is MDHEN and CDR2 SYDVKM. This CDR3 contains 16 residues. The CDR3 is CASSLFTRGGPDTQYF. CDR3 nucleotides: TGTGCCAGCAGTTTATTTACTCGCGGGGGGCCAGATACGCAGTATTTT.

The sample holds one count of this clone. The chain couples TRBV5-4 to TRBJ2-7; unclear D gene. V lost 4 bases, J lost 5 bases, and 16 bases lay in between. Germline V gives CDR1 SGHNT, CDR2 YYREEE (reference sequence). This CDR3 has 14 residues. CDR3 sequence: CASSARAKGDEQYF. CDR3 bases: TGTGCCAGCAGCGCGAGAGCGAAAGGCGACGAGCAGTACTTC.

The CDR3 reads CASSEGGVSGYEQYF. Written as DNA, the CDR3 is TGTGCCAGCAGTGAAGGCGGGGTATCGGGTTACGAGCAGTACTTC. V is TRBV2 and J is TRBJ2-7; D perhaps matches TRBD2 (6 bases). The CDR3 covers 15 residues. Looked up from germline, CDR1 is SNHLY and CDR2 is FYNNEI. The ends were cut back, 1 base at V and 4 bases at J, with 14 bases in the middle.

This chain links TRBV30 with TRBJ1-1, with TRBD1 identical over 9 bases. CDR1 and CDR2 from the germline V gene are GTSNPN and SVGIG (reference sequence). There are 13 residues in the CDR3. V lost 5 bases, J lost 2 bases, and 3 bases stayed unmatched. This chain's CDR3 is CAWRQGGNTEAFF. DNA for the CDR3: TGTGCCTGGCGACAGGGGGGCAACACTGAAGCTTTCTTT.

This clone has a handful of counts. V usage is TRBV6-7 and J usage is TRBJ1-1; 9 nucleotides match TRBD1. TRBV6-7 is designated an ORF whose function remains uncertain. CDR3 length: 17 amino acids. V trimming: 0 bases; J trimming: 1 base; junction bases outside the gene matches: 6. The CDR3 DNA reads as TGTGCCAGCAGTTACTCTGGGTGGGACAGGGAGAACACTGAAGCTTTCTTT. It codes for CASSYSGWDRENTEAFF.

The rearrangement uses TRBV7-2 and TRBJ1-2, with a tentative D call TRBD1 (5 bases). This CDR3 region has 15 residues. Trimming cost V 4 bases and J 2 bases, with 14 bases left between them. Germline CDR1 SGHTA, CDR2 FQGNSA. The DNA of the CDR3 is TGTGCCAGCAGCTCCCAGGGCAGTCCCAACTATGGCTACACCTTC. Amino acid sequence: CASSSQGSPNYGYTF.

This chain joins TRBV28 and TRBJ1-3; TRBD1 matches 9 bases. CDR1 and CDR2 (germline): MDHEN, SYDVKM. Germline trimming cut 8 bases from V and 3 bases from J; bases unmatched to any gene: 11. This CDR3 is built from 16 residues. CDR3 loop: CASLTLGQGDGNTIYF. The CDR3, as DNA: TGTGCCAGCCTGACTCTGGGACAGGGTGATGGAAACACCATATATTTT.

The chain employs TRBV5-1 and TRBJ2-6, with 7 bases matching TRBD2. V dropped 4 bases and J dropped 0; count of bases not matched to a gene: 7. CDR1 SGHRS and CDR2 YFSETQ come from the germline V gene. The CDR3 is 17 residues long. DNA of the CDR3: TGCGCCAGCAGCCCTAGGGAGGGCAGCTCTGGGGCCAACGTCCTGACTTTC. Amino acid sequence: CASSPREGSSGANVLTF.

This chain uses TRBV28 with TRBJ2-1; maybe TRBD2 (6 bases). From germline, CDR1 is MDHEN and CDR2 SYDVKM. V lost 8 bases, J lost 4 bases, and 15 bases lay in between. The CDR3 covers 14 residues. CDR3 bases: TGTGCCAGCGCCGGAGGCGGGGCGTACAATGAGCAGTTCTTC. Encoded protein: CASAGGGAYNEQFF. Using reference TRBV28 and TRBJ2-1 for the parts outside the CDR3, the full variable domain is DVKVTQSSRYLVKRTGEKVFLECVQDMDHENMFWYRQDPGLGLRLIYFSYDVKMKEKGDIPEGYSVSREKKERFSLILESASTNQTSMYLCASAGGGAYNEQFFGPGTRLTVL.

This chain connects TRBV18 to TRBJ2-5; TRBD1 matches at 8 bases. From germline, CDR1 is KGHSH and CDR2 LQKENI. The CDR3 extends over 14 amino acids. Losses at the gene ends were 3 bases for V and 4 bases for J; bases not matched to a gene: 4. Here the CDR3 reads CASSPAGTGETQYF. CDR3 sequence (DNA): TGTGCCAGCTCACCGGCCGGGACAGGAGAGACCCAGTACTTC.

V gene TRBV5-5 combines with J gene TRBJ2-3; D not resolved. This CDR3 contains 14 residues. The germline V gene has CDR1 SGHKS and CDR2 YYEKEE (reference sequence). Trimming cost V 4 bases and J 0 bases, with 9 bases left between them. The CDR3 DNA reads TGTGCCAGCAGCCCCTACTCTAGCACAGATACGCAGTATTTT. This codes for CASSPYSSTDTQYF.